Listed below are T cell receptor beta chains from one sample, sequenced in a study of tumor and adjacent non-tumor tissue in lung cancer. TCRdb used MiXCR to reprocess the multiplex PCR reads, holding one entry per CDR3 protein. The sample consists of 100,000 to 150,000 distinct CDR3 sequences, 66% of them appearing once. Sequencing was done on a sample of lung tumor tissue. The receptors come from a man aged 30-40 years with non-small cell lung cancer. The conserved cysteine and the conserved F or W are not part of the CDR3 here.

j_call v_call cdr3_length cdr3_aa
TRBJ2-2 TRBV5-1 15 ASSTQLRTGAAGELL
TRBJ2-2 TRBV6-2/TRBV6-3 14 ASSYGGTGNTGELF
TRBJ2-7 TRBV29-1 10 NVEVNTREQY
TRBJ2-7 TRBV4-3 12 TGSLFGGPYEQY
TRBJ1-4 TRBV28 11 DNIGGSNEKLF
TRBJ2-4 TRBV4-3 13 ASSQGRGAKNIQY
TRBJ2-3 TRBV6-4 12 ARSDLAGADTQY
TRBJ2-7 TRBV29-1 10 SVEGPTYEQY
TRBJ2-7 TRBV13 12 ASSWTSGSYEQY
TRBJ2-7 TRBV29-1 12 SVMASGNPYGQY
TRBJ1-1 TRBV29-1 11 SVHAGINTEAF
TRBJ2-7 TRBV20-1 13 SARGNSEGIDEQY
TRBJ1-2 TRBV20-1 11 SAITTGGYGYT
TRBJ2-5 TRBV12-3/TRBV12-4 13 ASRGSGGARETQY
TRBJ2-7 TRBV20-1 11 SASYWNIYEQY
TRBJ2-5 TRBV24-1 11 ATSDWPGETQY
TRBJ2-1 TRBV10-3 15 AITKEQGMVSYNEQF
TRBJ1-2 TRBV20-1 9 SAKNRAGYT
TRBJ2-4 TRBV4-1 20 ASSPTKGLVGGLNLAKNIQY
TRBJ2-6 TRBV11-2 15 TSSLVAQRSGANVLT
TRBJ1-2 TRBV11-2 12 ASSNRRGNYGYT
TRBJ1-6 TRBV4-3 13 DSSPSGVLNSPLH
. TRBV24-1 14 ATSDWGTSGRREQY
TRBJ2-3 TRBV24-1 10 ATSDFSDTHY
TRBJ2-5 TRBV6-5 11 DSSLGLAGLMY
TRBJ2-3 TRBV20-1 12 SPVTGFSTDTQY
TRBJ2-5 TRBV12-3/TRBV12-4 12 ASSRDCLQETQY
TRBJ1-4 TRBV20-1 13 STRPPGVINEKLF
TRBJ2-1 TRBV4-1 15 ASSPSASGRRGNDQF
TRBJ1-2 TRBV4-1 13 ASSQDVANRYGYI
TRBJ1-5 TRBV6-5 13 ASSYPRDSDQRQH
TRBJ2-7 TRBV20-1 11 NARASGGCEQY
TRBJ2-6 TRBV7-8 12 ASSRSSGANVLT
TRBJ2-1 TRBV4-2 11 VSSQDFSTEQF
TRBJ1-3 TRBV6-6 10 ASRGRGNTIY
TRBJ2-1 TRBV4-1 15 ASGPSASGRRGNEQF
TRBJ2-1 TRBV11-2 14 ASSLYASATYDEQL
TRBJ2-5 TRBV29-1 14 RVEDPRTGDQEIQY
TRBJ1-1 TRBV4-1 14 ASSQDIYRGGNEAF
TRBJ2-1 TRBV29-1 12 SVEDRADYNGQF
TRBJ2-7 TRBV6-5 12 ASKPVGPPYEQY
TRBJ2-1 TRBV12-3/TRBV12-4 13 DSSPAGGGNIEQF
TRBJ2-7 TRBV6-5 13 ASSYMTSGSYEQY
TRBJ1-1 TRBV5-6 12 ASSFRDRDTEAF
TRBJ2-1 TRBV11-2 14 VSRLEGAITYNEQF
TRBJ2-7 TRBV5-1 11 ASSGGSSYEQY
TRBJ2-1 TRBV11-3 12 ASSLLDGDNEQL
TRBJ2-3 TRBV6-2/TRBV6-3 12 ASSGLVLGGTQY
TRBJ2-6 TRBV7-9 15 ASSLIRSSSGANVLT
TRBJ2-5 TRBV20-1 11 SARDHDSGTQN
TRBJ2-3 TRBV5-4 13 ASSQGVLGTNTQY
TRBJ1-6 TRBV30 11 AWRRDWNSPLH
TRBJ2-5 TRBV5-5 9 ASSLEETQY
TRBJ1-1 TRBV12-3/TRBV12-4 11 ASRRDVNTEAF
TRBJ2-1 TRBV24-1 11 AIQRGAYNEQF
TRBJ2-1 TRBV20-1 13 SARGLAGFGNKQF
TRBJ2-1 TRBV5-1 13 ASSLGGRTYNEQF
TRBJ2-1 TRBV11-2 16 ASSSLRDIQSSYNEQF
TRBJ2-7 TRBV11-2 11 TSSAGLGTEQY